One T cell receptor beta chain is described in this entry. Antigen specificity is unknown. An equimolar mix of two oligonucleotides served as the beta constant-region primer for TRBC1 and TRBC2. Four rounds of PCR amplified the ligated cDNA using nested alpha and beta constant-region primers plus SP2. The cDNA 3' end received a ligated single-stranded oligonucleotide carrying the SP2 primer and a 12-nucleotide UMI. TCRdb reprocessed the UMI-ligation and nested PCR reads via MiXCR and lists one record per CDR3 protein. The data contain over 25,000 distinct CDR3 sequences, roughly 18% of them seen just once; the ten biggest clones take up around 3.4%. The data were obtained in a study of naive and memory T cell subsets. Points from the study as a whole: The power law exponent of TCR abundance differed between naive and memory cells. There was no ground truth to check naive and memory subset results. A clonotype means one alpha or beta sequence, not an alpha/beta pair.

The CDR3 is 15 amino acids. From germline, CDR1 is LGHDT and CDR2 YNNKEL (reference sequence). Trimming shortened V by 3 bases and J by 5 bases, and 14 bases separated the two germline ends. Sequenced input: effector memory CD4+ T cells from blood. Subset: effector memory, CD45RA- CD27-. The TCR originated in a human donor in good health. This chain connects TRBV3-1 to TRBJ2-1; D assignment may be TRBD1 or TRBD2 (6 bases each). CDR3 sequence: CASSQLPGADNEQFF. CDR3 DNA: TGTGCCAGCAGCCAGTTACCGGGGGCTGACAATGAGCAGTTCTTC.